This TCR beta chain was captured in a study of blood T cell repertoires in COVID-19. Study-level information: Sites across the United States, Italy and Spain contributed samples from acute and convalescent COVID-19. Sample material is recorded as cDNA or gDNA derived from T cells, B-cell-depleted T cells, or PBMCs.

The CDR3 consists of 16 residues. The trim removed 2 bases at V and 5 bases at J, leaving 9 bases unmatched. The germline V gene encodes CDR1 SGHVS and CDR2 FNYEAQ. Only in-frame clones appear in the TCRdb table, and some are missing; sequencing was by immunoSEQ multiplex PCR. This sample has 300,000 to 350,000 clones; 90% occur once, and the top ten carry 3% to 5%. Enrolled through a virtual design, the participants were between roughly 18 and 95 years of age and came from about two dozen US areas. Each exposed participant met a COVID-19 case in the 2 weeks preceding study entry. The TCR was taken from a woman in her thirties who had been exposed to COVID-19. The chain employs TRBV7-6 and TRBJ2-1, with 7 positions matching TRBD1. The material sequenced was PBMCs or T cells enriched from blood (not recorded which). The CDR3 spells CASSLKTGTLHNEQFF. DNA of the CDR3: TGTGCCAGCAGCTTAAAGACAGGGACCCTTCACAATGAGCAGTTCTTC.